This record looks at one T cell receptor (beta chain) sequence and its context. What it recognizes is unknown. TCRdb reprocessed the RT-PCR reads via MiXCR and lists one record per CDR3 protein. Of around 190,000 distinct CDR3 sequences in the sample, approximately 15% were seen once. The entry originates in a study of response to subunit inactivated influenza vaccine. With 5 bases clipped from V and 7 bases from J, the junction kept 6 bases outside the gene matches. CDR3 length equals 14 residues. Study-level results: A suggestion made by the authors is that each seasonal influenza vaccination recruits few new T cells.

The TCR was taken from a man aged 45-65 years who received an inactivated influenza vaccine. The chain couples TRBV12-3 or TRBV12-4 to TRBJ2-2, with 8 bases aligning to TRBD2. Sequenced material: CD8+ T cells sorted from PBMCs, taken roughly 5 days after vaccination. CDR3 in amino acids: CASSRGGYVGELFF. CDR3 in DNA: TGTGCCAGCAGTCGGGGGGGGTATGTCGGGGAGCTGTTTTTT.